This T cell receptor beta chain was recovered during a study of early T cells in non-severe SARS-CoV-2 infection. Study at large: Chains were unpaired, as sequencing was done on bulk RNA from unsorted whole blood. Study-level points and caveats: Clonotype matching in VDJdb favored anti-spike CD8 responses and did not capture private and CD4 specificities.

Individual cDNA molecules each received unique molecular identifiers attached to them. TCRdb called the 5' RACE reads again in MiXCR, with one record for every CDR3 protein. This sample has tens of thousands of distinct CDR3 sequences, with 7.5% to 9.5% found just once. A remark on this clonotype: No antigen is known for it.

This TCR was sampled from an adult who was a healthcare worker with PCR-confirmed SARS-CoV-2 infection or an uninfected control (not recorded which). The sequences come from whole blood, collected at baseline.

The CDR3 DNA follows: TGTGCCAGCAGTTCCGGTAGCGGTACCCCTCGCGAGCAGTACTTC. Its translation: CASSSGSGTPREQYF. The J gene is TRBJ2-7, the V gene TRBV28; TRBD2 is a possible D gene (6 bases). The CDR3 has 15 residues. The V end was cut by 4 bases, the J end by 6 bases, with 19 bases between. The V gene's germline CDR1 is MDHEN and CDR2 SYDVKM.